A single sample is the source of the 16 T cell receptor beta chains below, sequenced in a study of blood T cell repertoires in COVID-19. Assay: immunoSEQ multiplex PCR; the TCRdb copy retains only in-frame clones and omits some. The sample carries about 48,000 clones, around 82% recorded once. Sequencing was carried out using peripheral blood. Receptors originate from a man between 40 and 49 years old with acute or convalescent COVID-19.

This sequence joins TRBV28 and TRBJ1-1; maybe TRBD1 (6 bases). Germline CDR1 MDHEN, CDR2 SYDVKM. This CDR3 contains 15 residues. Trimming left V 4 bases short and J 2 bases short, with 14 bases between. CDR3: CASSSGTLGNTEAFF. Written as DNA, the CDR3 is TGTGCCAGCAGTTCCGGGACACTGGGAAACACTGAAGCTTTCTTT.

This clone was recorded a few times. A read error may produce the germline difference seen at one junction end. The V gene is TRBV9, the J gene TRBJ2-2; maybe TRBD2 (5 bases). The CDR3 spans 15 residues. Germline CDR1 is SGDLS and CDR2 is YYNGEE. The CDR3 loop is CASSVASRGTGELLF. In DNA, the CDR3 is TGTGCCAGCAGCGTAGCTAGCCGCGGCACCGGGGAGCTGCTTTTT.

The chain combines TRBV25-1 with TRBJ2-2; 9 bases match TRBD1. With V trimmed by 6 bases and J by 5 bases, 10 bases remained unmatched. The CDR3 contains 16 residues. The germline CDR1 and CDR2 sequences are MGHDK and SYGVNS. The DNA for the CDR3 is TGTGCCAGCAGCACTACTGGGACAGGGAGAACCGGGGAGCTGTTTTTT. It encodes CASSTTGTGRTGELFF. Full variable domain (missing parts from reference TRBV25-1 and TRBJ2-2): EADIYQTPRYLVIGTGKKITLECSQTMGHDKMYWYQQDPGMELHLIHYSYGVNSTEKGDLSSESTVSRIRTEHFPLTLESARPSHTSQYLCASSTTGTGRTGELFFGEGSRLTVL.

The rearrangement joins TRBV15 to TRBJ1-6; D gene unclear. V lost 0 bases to trimming and J lost 7 bases, with 7 bases between them. Germline CDR1 and CDR2: LNHNV and YYDKDF (reference sequence). This CDR3 region has 14 residues. The CDR3 sequence: CATSRDVANSPLHF. The CDR3, as DNA: TGTGCCACCAGCAGAGATGTAGCCAATTCACCCCTCCACTTT.

Remarks on this clone: An end of the junction does not agree with germline; a read error may underlie this. The chain joins TRBV5-1 to TRBJ1-1; perhaps TRBD1 as D (5 bases). Germline V gene lookup returns CDR1 SGHRS and CDR2 YFSETQ. The CDR3 is 13 residues long. CDR3 DNA sequence: TGCGCCAGCAACACGGACGGGGGACGGACGCGAATCTTT. As protein: CASNTDGGRTRIF.

This chain joins TRBV9 and TRBJ1-1; 9 bases match TRBD1. The germline V gene encodes CDR1 SGDLS and CDR2 YYNGEE. V shed 1 base, J shed 0 bases, and the junction held 7 bases outside the gene matches. This CDR3 region has 17 residues. CDR3 bases: TGTGCCAGCAGCGTATTAGTGGGACAGGGCATGAACACTGAAGCTTTCTTT. It yields the protein CASSVLVGQGMNTEAFF.

This chain joins TRBV6-2 or TRBV6-3 and TRBJ2-5; 7 bases fit TRBD2. Germline CDR1 and CDR2: MNHEY and SVGEGT. V gave up 5 bases and J gave up 5 bases; unmatched junction bases: 14. The CDR3 length is 16 residues. CDR3 in amino acids: CASSLGRGSTGETQYF. CDR3 coding DNA: TGTGCCAGCAGTCTGGGGAGGGGTTCGACCGGGGAGACCCAGTACTTC.

The chain carries TRBV5-1 and TRBJ2-1; 10 bases line up with TRBD2. The germline V gene has CDR1 SGHRS and CDR2 YFSETQ. The junction had 12 bases not matched to a gene; V was cut back by 6 bases and J by 9 bases. There are 15 residues in the CDR3. The CDR3 bases are TGCGCCAGCATCCCTAGTAGCGGGGGGTGGAGTGAGCAGTTCTTC. It codes for CASIPSSGGWSEQFF.

The CDR3 here is CASSYGGATDTQYF. Written as DNA, the CDR3 is TGTGCCAGCAGTTACGGGGGGGCCACAGATACGCAGTATTTT. The rearrangement links TRBV6-2 or TRBV6-3 to TRBJ2-3, with D possibly matching TRBD2 (7 bases). Trimming left V 2 bases short and J 2 bases short, with 8 bases between. Germline CDR1 and CDR2: MNHEY and SVGEGT. The CDR3 loop spans 14 amino acids.

Only a few counts were recorded for this clone. The chain couples TRBV18 to TRBJ2-1; D uncertain. Trimming left V 1 base short and J 7 bases short, with 5 bases between. The CDR3 spans 12 residues. Germline assignment: CDR1 KGHSH and CDR2 LQKENI. CDR3: CASSPLVNEQFF. The CDR3 nucleotides read TGTGCCAGCTCACCACTCGTGAATGAGCAGTTCTTC.

The chain carries TRBV28 and TRBJ2-6; D remains ambiguous. The germline CDR1 and CDR2 sequences are MDHEN and SYDVKM. V was clipped by 8 bases and J by 4 bases, with 9 bases between them. The CDR3 spans 13 residues. CDR3 residues: CASGSRGANVLTF. The DNA of the CDR3 is TGTGCCAGCGGTTCGAGAGGGGCCAACGTCCTGACTTTC.

CDR3 protein: CATQRGTGSYEQYF. The CDR3 coding sequence is TGCGCCACCCAGCGGGGGACTGGATCCTACGAGCAGTACTTC. The rearrangement uses TRBV4-1 and TRBJ2-7; TRBD2 agrees at 8 bases. The trim removed 10 bases at V and 1 base at J, leaving 9 bases unmatched. Germline V lookup: CDR1 MGHRA, CDR2 YSYEKL. The CDR3 spans 14 residues.

In DNA, the CDR3 is TGTGCCAGCAGCTTAGTCGGGGAGGAGCTGTTTTTT. Translation gives CASSLVGEELFF. This chain links TRBV7-2 with TRBJ2-2; perhaps TRBD2 as D (5 bases). The germline V gene encodes CDR1 SGHTA and CDR2 FQGNSA. CDR3 length: 12 amino acids. Between the trimmed V and J ends, which lost 1 base and 10 bases, there was a span of 7 bases.

The chain joins TRBV28 to TRBJ1-1; TRBD1 might be the D (5 bases). The CDR3 sequence is 14 residues long. The germline V and J ends were trimmed by 5 bases and 5 bases, with 15 bases remaining between them. Germline V lookup: CDR1 MDHEN, CDR2 SYDVKM. The CDR3 DNA reads as TGTGCCAGCAGTCCCCCAGGGAGGATGACTGAAGCTTTCTTT. This translates into CASSPPGRMTEAFF.

This sequence joins TRBV4-3 and TRBJ2-7; TRBD1 matches 8 bases. Unmatched junction bases numbered 5, after V lost 1 base and J lost 3 bases. Germline V gene lookup returns CDR1 LGHNA and CDR2 YSLEER. The CDR3 spans 15 residues. The CDR3 is CASSQVDRGGYEQYF. The CDR3 nucleotides read TGCGCCAGCAGCCAAGTTGACAGGGGCGGCTACGAGCAGTACTTC.

The chain combines TRBV5-4 with TRBJ2-3; D is undetermined. Looked up from germline, CDR1 is SGHNT and CDR2 is YYREEE (reference sequence). This CDR3 has 12 amino acids. V lost 2 bases to trimming and J lost 3 bases, with 4 bases between them. This chain's CDR3 is CASSFETDTQYF. The CDR3 DNA is TGTGCCAGCAGCTTCGAGACAGATACGCAGTATTTT.